This entry is about one T cell receptor (beta chain). Its antigen is undetermined. This entry belongs to a study of beta chain features in type 1 diabetes. Whole-study context: The samples had approximately 100,000,000 sorted cells examined in all. Overall study results and limits: A moderate, significant TCRB CDR3 shortening appeared in type 1 diabetes across four CD4+ subsets.

V was clipped by 4 bases and J by 4 bases; unmatched bases: 7. Germline-derived CDR1 and CDR2 are SGHRS and YFSETQ. CDR3 size: 14 residues. What was sequenced were expressed TCRB transcripts, since all of the isolated RNA had been reverse transcribed. Assay: immunoSEQ multiplex PCR; the TCRdb copy retains only in-frame clones and omits some. The repertoire has fewer than 400,000 clones, roughly 8.8% of them found once; the top ten carry about 1%. The sample comprised central memory CD4+ T cells from blood. The sequence was obtained from a man aged 30 to 39 with type 1 diabetes. The rearrangement joins TRBV5-1 to TRBJ2-5; TRBD1 matches 7 bases. CDR3 region: CASSVNRGAETQYF. CDR3 coding DNA: TGCGCCAGCAGCGTGAACAGGGGCGCAGAGACCCAGTACTTC.